The sequence of this T cell receptor (beta chain) was determined in a study of identical twins. Findings and limits, study-wide: Beta clonotypes that were abundant in cord blood contained fewer insertions, a pattern absent from memory repertoires. Excess low generation probability was seen in twin-shared out-of-frame alpha sequences.

The cDNA had a unique molecular identifier and a template-switch universal primer site. Via MiXCR, TCRdb re-called the 5' RACE reads, giving one row per CDR3 protein. This table has 500,000 or so distinct CDR3 sequences, 14% appearing once. CDR3 length equals 11 residues. The V end was cut by 1 base, the J end by 6 bases, with 5 bases between. Germline V lookup: CDR1 SGHRS, CDR2 YFSETQ. In this sample, this clonotype turned up many times. Its antigen is unknown. The data also belong to a second study, concerning yellow fever vaccine responses in identical twins. That report notes: Reportedly, the response of twins' T cells to the vaccine seemed partly convergent, partly personalized.

This receptor was obtained from a young woman in good health. This chain links TRBV5-1 with TRBJ2-7; TRBD1 might be the D (5 bases). Input material: CD4+ T cells sorted from blood. Written as DNA, the CDR3 is TGCGCCAGCAGCTTGCAGGGCGAGCAGTACTTC. Amino acid sequence: CASSLQGEQYF. Using reference TRBV5-1 and TRBJ2-7 for the parts outside the CDR3, the full variable domain is KAGVTQTPRYLIKTRGQQVTLSCSPISGHRSVSWYQQTPGQGLQFLFEYFSETQRNKGNFPGRFSGRQFSNSRSEMNVSTLELGDSALYLCASSLQGEQYFGPGTRLTVT.